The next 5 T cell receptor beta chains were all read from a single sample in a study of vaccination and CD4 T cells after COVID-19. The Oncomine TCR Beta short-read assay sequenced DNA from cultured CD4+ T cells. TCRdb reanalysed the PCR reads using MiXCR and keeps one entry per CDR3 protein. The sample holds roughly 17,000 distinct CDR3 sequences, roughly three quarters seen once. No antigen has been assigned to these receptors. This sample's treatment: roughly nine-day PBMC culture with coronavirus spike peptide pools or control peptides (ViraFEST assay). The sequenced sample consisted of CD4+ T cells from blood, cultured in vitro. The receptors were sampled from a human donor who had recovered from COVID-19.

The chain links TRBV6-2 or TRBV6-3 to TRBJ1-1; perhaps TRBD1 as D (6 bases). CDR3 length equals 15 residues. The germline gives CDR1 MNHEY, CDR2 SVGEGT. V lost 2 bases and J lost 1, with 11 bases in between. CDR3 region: CASSYVWGANTEAFF. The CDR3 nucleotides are TGTGCCAGCAGTTACGTCTGGGGGGCGAACACTGAAGCTTTCTTT.

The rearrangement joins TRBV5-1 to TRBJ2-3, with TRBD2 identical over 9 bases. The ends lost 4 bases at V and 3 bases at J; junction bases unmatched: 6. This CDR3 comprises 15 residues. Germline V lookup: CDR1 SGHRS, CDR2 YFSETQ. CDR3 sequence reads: CASSLSGSRTDTQYF. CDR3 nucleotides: TGCGCCAGCAGCCTTAGCGGGAGTAGGACAGATACGCAGTATTTT.

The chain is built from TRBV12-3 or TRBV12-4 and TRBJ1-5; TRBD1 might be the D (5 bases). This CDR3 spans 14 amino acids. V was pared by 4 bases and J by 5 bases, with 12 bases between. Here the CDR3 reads CASSYGGPDQPQHF. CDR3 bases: TGTGCCAGCAGTTATGGGGGTCCGGATCAGCCCCAGCATTTT.

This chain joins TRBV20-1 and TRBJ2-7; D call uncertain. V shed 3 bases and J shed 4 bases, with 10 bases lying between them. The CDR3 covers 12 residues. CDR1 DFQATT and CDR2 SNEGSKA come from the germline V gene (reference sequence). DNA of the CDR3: TGCAGTGCTAGCCAGAATTTATACGAGCAGTACTTC. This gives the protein CSASQNLYEQYF.

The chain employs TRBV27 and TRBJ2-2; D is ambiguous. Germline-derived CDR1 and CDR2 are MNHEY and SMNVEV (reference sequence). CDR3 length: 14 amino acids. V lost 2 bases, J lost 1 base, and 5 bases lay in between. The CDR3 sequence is CASSLRQNTGELFF. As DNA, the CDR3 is TGTGCCAGCAGTTTAAGGCAGAACACCGGGGAGCTGTTTTTT.